One TCR beta chain is described in this entry. Its antigen is undetermined. Germline V lookup: CDR1 PRHDT, CDR2 FYEKMQ (reference sequence). The V end was cut by 0 bases, the J end by 4 bases, with 12 bases between. This CDR3 is 15 amino acids long. Generated by immunoSEQ multiplex PCR, the TCRdb table keeps only in-frame clones and is missing some. This sample carries 100,000 to 150,000 clones, 75% to 90% of them seen once, and the ten largest clones take about 2%. This sample was included in a study of cytomegalovirus exposure and HLA in healthy donors. Study information: A later analysis reported the same platform for the roughly 110 validation repertoires and the 666 first-cohort repertoires.

Study findings and constraints: The study designated around 150 TCR beta chains cytomegalovirus-associated. TCR clusters originating in the first cohort tended to co-occur in the approximately 130 validation repertoires, according to a later analysis. High sensitivity and specificity were reportedly achieved when the classifier diagnosed cytomegalovirus status.

The genes are TRBV13 and TRBJ1-2, with D uncertain. The clonotype comes from a woman aged 18-29 years in good health and CMV-seronegative. The sequenced sample consisted of PBMCs. The CDR3: CASSLGGSGTYGYTF. DNA for the CDR3: TGTGCCAGCAGCTTAGGAGGGAGCGGTACCTATGGCTACACCTTC.